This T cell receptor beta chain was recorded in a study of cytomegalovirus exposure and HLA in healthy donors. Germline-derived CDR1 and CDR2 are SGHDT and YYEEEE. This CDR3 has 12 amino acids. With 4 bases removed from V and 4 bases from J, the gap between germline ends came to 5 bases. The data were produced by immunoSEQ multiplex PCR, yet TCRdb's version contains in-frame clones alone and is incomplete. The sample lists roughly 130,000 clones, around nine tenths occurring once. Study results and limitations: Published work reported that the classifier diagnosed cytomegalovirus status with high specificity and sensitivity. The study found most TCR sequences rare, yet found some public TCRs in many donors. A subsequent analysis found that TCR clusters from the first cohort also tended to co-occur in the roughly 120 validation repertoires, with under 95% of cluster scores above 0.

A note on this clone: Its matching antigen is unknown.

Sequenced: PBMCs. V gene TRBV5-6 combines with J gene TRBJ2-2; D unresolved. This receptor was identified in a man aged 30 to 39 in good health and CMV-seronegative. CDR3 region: CASSPGTGELFF. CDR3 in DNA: TGTGCCAGCAGCCCCGGCACCGGGGAGCTGTTTTTT.